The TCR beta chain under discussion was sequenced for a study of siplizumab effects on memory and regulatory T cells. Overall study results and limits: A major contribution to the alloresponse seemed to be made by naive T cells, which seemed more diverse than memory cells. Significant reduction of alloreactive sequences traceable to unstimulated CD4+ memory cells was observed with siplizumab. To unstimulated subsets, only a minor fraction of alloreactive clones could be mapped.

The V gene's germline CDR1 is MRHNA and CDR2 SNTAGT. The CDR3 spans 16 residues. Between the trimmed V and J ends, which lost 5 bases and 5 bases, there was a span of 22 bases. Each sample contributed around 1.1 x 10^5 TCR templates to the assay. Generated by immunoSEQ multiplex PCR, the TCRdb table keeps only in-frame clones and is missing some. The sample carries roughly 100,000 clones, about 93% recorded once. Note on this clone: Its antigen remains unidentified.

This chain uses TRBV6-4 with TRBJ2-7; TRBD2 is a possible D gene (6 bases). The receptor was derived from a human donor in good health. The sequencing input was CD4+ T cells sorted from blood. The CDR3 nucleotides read TGTGCCAGCAGTCCCGGAGGAGGGGTCGGGTCGGACGAGCAGTACTTC. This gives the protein CASSPGGGVGSDEQYF.